Described below is a single T cell receptor beta chain sequence and its context. Its target is unknown. This sample is part of a study of cytomegalovirus exposure and HLA in healthy donors. Study-wide results and limits: Likely technical artifact: a cluster of highly shared sequence variants. Donor immune exposure was known only as CMV serostatus.

The CDR3 has 14 amino acids. The V gene end was trimmed by 4 bases and the J gene end by 8 bases; junction bases not matched to a gene: 7. CDR1 and CDR2 (germline): WNHNN, SYGVQD (reference sequence). Amplification used 60 Vbeta primers and 13 Jbeta primers. Sequenced by immunoSEQ multiplex PCR; TCRdb stores in-frame clones only, minus some. The sample shows 200,000 or so clones, around 73% of them seen only once. The sequence was collected from a male donor in good health and CMV-seronegative. The chain recombines TRBV10-1 with TRBJ2-3; TRBD2 agrees at 9 bases. The sequenced sample was PBMCs. This chain's CDR3 is CASSVGTSFATQYF. The DNA of the CDR3 is TGCGCCAGCAGTGTCGGGACTAGCTTCGCTACGCAGTATTTT.